This passage covers 19 T cell receptor beta chains from one sample sequenced in a study of blood T cell repertoires in COVID-19. This table comes from immunoSEQ multiplex PCR, and its TCRdb copy is limited to in-frame clones, with some not included. The sample yields about 200,000 clones, approximately 90% seen once. The sample comprised peripheral blood. The receptors here all came from a man aged 45-65 years with acute or convalescent COVID-19.

This chain connects TRBV6-5 to TRBJ1-3, with 9 bases fitting TRBD1. The CDR3 spans 14 residues. Germline V gene lookup returns CDR1 MNHEY and CDR2 SVGAGI. The J segment lost 10 bases and the V segment lost 6 bases, leaving 10 bases of the junction unmatched. The CDR3 DNA follows: TGTGCCAGCAGAACCGGGACAGGGCGCCGGACCATATATTTT. Translated, it gives CASRTGTGRRTIYF.

The chain has TRBV6-5 and TRBJ1-5; 7 bases are a match to TRBD1. The germline CDR1 and CDR2 sequences are MNHEY and SVGAGI. This CDR3 comprises 13 residues. Germline trimming cut 4 bases from V and 4 bases from J; bases unmatched to any gene: 1. CDR3: CASSWGQNQPQHF. The CDR3 bases are TGTGCCAGCAGTTGGGGACAGAATCAGCCCCAGCATTTT.

This clone was found once. This sequence joins TRBV27 and TRBJ1-4, with unresolved D. CDR1 is MNHEY and CDR2 is SMNVEV in the germline V gene (reference sequence). Deletions cut 6 bases from V and 10 bases from J, with 15 bases between. The CDR3 runs to 13 residues. The CDR3 nucleotides read TGTGCCAGCAGCCGCGGGCCCGGCGGAAAACTGTTTTTT. It translates to CASSRGPGGKLFF.

The J gene is TRBJ2-7, the V gene TRBV9; D is possibly TRBD2 (6 bases). The CDR3 has 14 residues. CDR1 and CDR2 (germline): SGDLS, YYNGEE. V was cut by 4 bases and J by 2 bases, with 13 bases left in between. The CDR3 sequence is CASSPRDGAYEQYF. CDR3 DNA sequence: TGTGCCAGCAGCCCGCGGGACGGAGCCTACGAGCAGTACTTC.

V gene TRBV15 combines with J gene TRBJ1-1; TRBD1 aligns across 12 bases. The trim removed 1 base at V and 10 bases at J, leaving 4 bases unmatched. The length of the CDR3 is 14 residues. Germline-derived CDR1 and CDR2 are LNHNV and YYDKDF (reference sequence). The chain's CDR3 is CATSRGGTGGRAFF. In nucleotides, the CDR3 is TGTGCCACCAGCAGAGGGGGGACAGGGGGCAGAGCTTTCTTT.

The chain combines TRBV10-3 with TRBJ1-5; the match to TRBD1 covers 9 bases. Trimming cost V 2 bases and J 2 bases; bases outside gene matches: 4. This CDR3 region has 16 residues. Germline CDR1 and CDR2: ENHRY and SYGVKD. CDR3 DNA sequence: TGTGCCATCAGTGAGGAGGGACAGGGAGGCAATCAGCCCCAGCATTTT. Its protein is CAISEEGQGGNQPQHF.

The chain is built from TRBV2 and TRBJ1-5, with TRBD1 matching over 8 bases. There are 14 residues in the CDR3. Germline V gene lookup returns CDR1 SNHLY and CDR2 FYNNEI. V gave up 5 bases and J gave up 2 bases; unmatched junction bases: 2. CDR3 loop: CASSQQGGNQPQHF. The CDR3 DNA follows: TGTGCCAGCAGTCAACAGGGGGGCAATCAGCCCCAGCATTTT.

The rearrangement links TRBV23-1 to TRBJ1-5; D not resolved. Being an ORF, TRBV23-1 has a function that is uncertain. Trimming shortened V by 5 bases and J by 0 bases, and 11 bases separated the two germline ends. CDR3 length equals 15 residues. CDR3 nucleotides: TGCGCCAGCAGTAGGCGGTTCCCTAGCAATCAGCCCCAGCATTTT. Residues: CASSRRFPSNQPQHF.

The rearrangement links TRBV5-1 to TRBJ2-3; D not certain. This CDR3 comprises 14 residues. V lost 3 bases, J lost 2 bases, and 10 bases lay in between. Germline V gene data show CDR1 as SGHRS and CDR2 as YFSETQ. The CDR3 here is CASSWYSYTDTQYF. In DNA form, the CDR3 reads TGCGCCAGCAGCTGGTACAGTTACACAGATACGCAGTATTTT.

The chain carries TRBV28 and TRBJ1-1; weak D call: TRBD1 (6 bases). Germline V gene sequence: CDR1 MDHEN, CDR2 SYDVKM. The CDR3 sequence is 13 residues long. V was pared by 10 bases and J by 2 bases, with 14 bases between. The CDR3: CATRDTYNTEAFF. The CDR3 bases are TGTGCCACCAGGGACACCTACAACACTGAAGCTTTCTTT.

The CDR3 region has the DNA TGTGCCATCAGTGGATATGGGACTAGCGGGAGCTATGAGCAGTTCTTC. This sequence encodes CAISGYGTSGSYEQFF. The gene calls are TRBV10-3 and TRBJ2-1; 14 positions agree with TRBD2. This CDR3 is built from 16 residues. Germline V gives CDR1 ENHRY, CDR2 SYGVKD. The V gene end was trimmed by 4 bases and the J gene end by 8 bases; junction bases not matched to a gene: 7.

CDR3 loop: CASSSSGGGRFF. The CDR3 region has the DNA TGTGCCAGCAGCTCTAGCGGGGGGGGTCGTTTCTTC. The V and J genes are TRBV7-9 and TRBJ2-1; 12 bases match TRBD2. The CDR3 covers 12 residues. Germline V gene sequence: CDR1 SEHNR, CDR2 FQNEAQ (reference sequence). The ends lost 4 bases at V and 16 bases at J; junction bases unmatched: 5.

J is TRBJ2-1 and V is TRBV11-3, with 13 bases aligning to TRBD2. Germline V gives CDR1 SGHNT, CDR2 YENEEA. The CDR3 has 15 residues. With V trimmed by 5 bases and J by 7 bases, 5 bases remained unmatched. CDR3 nucleotides: TGTGCCAGCAGCCCTGGGACTAGCGGGGTGAATGAGCAGTTCTTC. This gives the protein CASSPGTSGVNEQFF.

This chain joins TRBV18 and TRBJ2-1; 9 nucleotides match TRBD2. The CDR3 covers 14 residues. Germline CDR1 KGHSH, CDR2 LQKENI. With 8 bases clipped from V and 8 bases from J, the junction kept 10 bases outside the gene matches. The CDR3 loop reads CASQGSGRSYEQFF. Here the CDR3 DNA reads TGTGCCAGCCAGGGAAGCGGGAGGTCCTATGAGCAGTTCTTC.

The chain uses TRBV19 and TRBJ1-2; the match to TRBD1 covers 8 bases. V was clipped by 4 bases and J by 5 bases; unmatched bases: 6. The CDR3 spans 14 residues. Looked up from germline, CDR1 is LNHDA and CDR2 is SQIVND (reference sequence). CDR3 DNA: TGTGCCAGTAGTACAGACAGGGGCCTGTATGGCTACACCTTC. Amino acids: CASSTDRGLYGYTF.

CDR3 sequence (DNA): TGCGCCAGCAGCGCGGTGATGGACTACAATGAGCAGTTCTTC. Translated: CASSAVMDYNEQFF. The V and J genes are TRBV5-1 and TRBJ2-1; no clear D. Germline V gives CDR1 SGHRS, CDR2 YFSETQ. V was clipped by 4 bases and J by 3 bases, with 11 bases between them. The CDR3 covers 14 residues.

V is TRBV19 and J is TRBJ1-2; D not resolved. V dropped 0 bases and J dropped 5 bases, with 16 bases sitting between them. Germline V gene sequence: CDR1 LNHDA, CDR2 SQIVND (reference sequence). The CDR3 extends over 16 amino acids. CDR3 nucleotide sequence: TGTGCCAGTAGTATAGAAGCCTGGGCACGCTGGTATGGCTACACCTTC. Translating it yields CASSIEAWARWYGYTF.

The chain couples TRBV19 to TRBJ2-1, with 9 bases lining up with TRBD2. CDR1 is LNHDA and CDR2 is SQIVND in the germline V gene (reference sequence). Trimming removed 3 bases from V and 9 bases from J; junction bases left unmatched: 3. The CDR3 consists of 13 residues. The CDR3 protein is CASSISGRFEQFF. The DNA for the CDR3 is TGTGCCAGTAGTATTAGCGGGAGATTTGAGCAGTTCTTC.

The gene calls are TRBV5-6 and TRBJ2-1; D is possibly TRBD2 (5 bases). CDR1 is SGHDT, CDR2 YYEEEE, per germline. Trimming pared 0 bases from V and 8 bases from J, leaving 9 bases between. The length of the CDR3 is 13 residues. The CDR3 sequence: CASSLVGSDEQFF. The CDR3 DNA is TGTGCCAGCAGCTTGGTCGGTAGCGATGAGCAGTTCTTC. The whole variable domain, remainder taken from reference TRBV5-6 and TRBJ2-1, is DAGVTQSPTHLIKTRGQQVTLRCSPKSGHDTVSWYQQALGQGPQFIFQYYEEEERQRGNFPDRFSGHQFPNYSSELNVNALLLGDSALYLCASSLVGSDEQFFGPGTRLTVL.